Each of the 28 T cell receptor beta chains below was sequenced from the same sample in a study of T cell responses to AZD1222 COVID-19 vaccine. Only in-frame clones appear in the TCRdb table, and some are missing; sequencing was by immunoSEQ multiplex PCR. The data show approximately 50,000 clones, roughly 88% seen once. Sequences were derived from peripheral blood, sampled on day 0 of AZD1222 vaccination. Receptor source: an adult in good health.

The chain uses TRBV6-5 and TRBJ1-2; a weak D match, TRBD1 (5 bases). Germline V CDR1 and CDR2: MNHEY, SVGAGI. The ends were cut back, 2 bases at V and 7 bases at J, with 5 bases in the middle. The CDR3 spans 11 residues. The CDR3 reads CASSYRGGYTF. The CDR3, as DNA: TGTGCCAGCAGTTACAGGGGTGGCTACACCTTC.

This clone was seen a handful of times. The CDR3 sequence: CASSSTSKQGSMHTIYF. CDR3 DNA sequence: TGTGCCAGCAGTTCGACCTCCAAACAGGGTTCGATGCACACCATATATTTT. The V call is TRBV27, the J call TRBJ1-3; TRBD1 might be the D (6 bases). The CDR3 length is 17 residues. Germline loops: CDR1 MNHEY, CDR2 SMNVEV (reference sequence). V was trimmed by 4 bases and J by 8 bases, leaving 24 bases between them.

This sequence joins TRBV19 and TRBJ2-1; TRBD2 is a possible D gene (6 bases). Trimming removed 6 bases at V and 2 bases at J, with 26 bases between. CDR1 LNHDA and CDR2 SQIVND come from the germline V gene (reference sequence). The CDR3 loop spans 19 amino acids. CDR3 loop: CASSLSSRGTKTPYNEQFF. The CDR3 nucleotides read TGTGCCAGTAGCCTTTCGTCCCGCGGGACCAAGACCCCCTACAATGAGCAGTTCTTC.

For the CDR3, the DNA is TGTGCCACCAGCAGAGATCTCGGGTTATACAGGGGAGATGAAAAACTGTTTTTT. Protein sequence: CATSRDLGLYRGDEKLFF. J is TRBJ1-4 and V is TRBV15, with 7 bases identical to TRBD1. This CDR3 comprises 18 residues. Germline CDR1 is LNHNV and CDR2 is YYDKDF (reference sequence). Trimming cost V 0 bases and J 6 bases; bases outside gene matches: 13. The full variable domain, rest sourced from reference TRBV15 and TRBJ1-4, is DAMVIQNPRYQVTQFGKPVTLSCSQTLNHNVMYWYQQKSSQAPKLLFHYYDKDFNNEADTPDNFQSRRPNTSFCFLDIRSPGLGDTAMYLCATSRDLGLYRGDEKLFFGSGTQLSVL.

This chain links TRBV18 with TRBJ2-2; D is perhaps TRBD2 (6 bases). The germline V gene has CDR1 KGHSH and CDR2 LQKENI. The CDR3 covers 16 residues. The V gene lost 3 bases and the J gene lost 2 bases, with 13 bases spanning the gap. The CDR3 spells CASSPPRGVNTGELFF. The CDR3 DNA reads TGTGCCAGCTCACCCCCGCGGGGAGTTAACACCGGGGAGCTGTTTTTT.

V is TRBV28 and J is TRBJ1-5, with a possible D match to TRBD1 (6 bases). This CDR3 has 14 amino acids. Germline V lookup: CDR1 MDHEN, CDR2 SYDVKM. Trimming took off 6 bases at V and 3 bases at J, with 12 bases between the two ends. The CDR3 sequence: CASRPAGVNQPQHF. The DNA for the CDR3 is TGTGCCAGCAGACCCGCAGGGGTCAATCAGCCCCAGCATTTT.

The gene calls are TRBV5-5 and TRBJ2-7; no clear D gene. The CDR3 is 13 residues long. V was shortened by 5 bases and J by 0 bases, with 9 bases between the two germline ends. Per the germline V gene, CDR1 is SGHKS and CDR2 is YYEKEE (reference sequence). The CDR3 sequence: CASSPGDSYEQYF. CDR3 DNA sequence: TGTGCCAGCAGTCCCGGCGACTCCTACGAGCAGTACTTC. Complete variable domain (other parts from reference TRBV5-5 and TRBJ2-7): DAGVTQSPTHLIKTRGQQVTLRCSPISGHKSVSWYQQVLGQGPQFIFQYYEKEERGRGNFPDRFSARQFPNYSSELNVNALLLGDSALYLCASSPGDSYEQYFGPGTRLTVT.

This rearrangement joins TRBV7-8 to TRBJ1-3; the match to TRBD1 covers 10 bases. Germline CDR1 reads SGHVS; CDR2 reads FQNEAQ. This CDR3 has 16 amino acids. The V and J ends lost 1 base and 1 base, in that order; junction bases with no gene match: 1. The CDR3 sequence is CASSLGDRGSGNTIYF. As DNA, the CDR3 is TGTGCCAGCAGCTTAGGGGACAGGGGATCTGGAAACACCATATATTTT. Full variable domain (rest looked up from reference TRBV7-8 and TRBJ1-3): GAGVSQSPRYKVAKRGQDVALRCDPISGHVSLFWYQQALGQGPEFLTYFQNEAQLDKSGLPSDRFFAERPEGSVSTLKIQRTQQEDSAVYLCASSLGDRGSGNTIYFGEGSWLTVV.

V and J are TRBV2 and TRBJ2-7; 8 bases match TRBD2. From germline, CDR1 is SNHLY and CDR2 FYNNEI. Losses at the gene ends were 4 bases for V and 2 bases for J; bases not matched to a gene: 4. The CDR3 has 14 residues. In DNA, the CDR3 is TGTGCCAGCAGTGTTGCGGGAGGCCCCTACGAGCAGTACTTC. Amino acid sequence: CASSVAGGPYEQYF. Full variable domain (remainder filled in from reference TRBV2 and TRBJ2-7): EPEVTQTPSHQVTQMGQEVILRCVPISNHLYFYWYRQILGQKVEFLVSFYNNEISEKSEIFDDQFSVERPDGSNFTLKIRSTKLEDSAMYFCASSVAGGPYEQYFGPGTRLTVT.

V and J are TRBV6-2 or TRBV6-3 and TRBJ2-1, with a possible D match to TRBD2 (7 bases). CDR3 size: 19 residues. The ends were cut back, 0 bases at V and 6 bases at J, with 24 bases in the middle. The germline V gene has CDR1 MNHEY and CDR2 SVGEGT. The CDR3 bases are TGTGCCAGCAGTTACTCCACCTTAGAGGGAGGGGGTTTAGGCAATGAGCAGTTCTTC. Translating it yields CASSYSTLEGGGLGNEQFF.

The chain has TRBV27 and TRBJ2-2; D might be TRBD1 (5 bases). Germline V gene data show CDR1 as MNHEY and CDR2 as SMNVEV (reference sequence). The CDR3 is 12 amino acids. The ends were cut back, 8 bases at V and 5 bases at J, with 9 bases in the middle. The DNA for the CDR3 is TGTGCCAGCGGGGCGCAAACCGGGGAGCTGTTTTTT. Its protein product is CASGAQTGELFF.

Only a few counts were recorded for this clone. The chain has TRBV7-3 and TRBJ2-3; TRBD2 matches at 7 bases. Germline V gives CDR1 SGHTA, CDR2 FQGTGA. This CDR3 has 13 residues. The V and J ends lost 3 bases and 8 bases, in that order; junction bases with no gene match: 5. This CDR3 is CASSFGLDGTQYF. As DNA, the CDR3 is TGTGCCAGCAGCTTCGGACTAGACGGTACGCAGTATTTT. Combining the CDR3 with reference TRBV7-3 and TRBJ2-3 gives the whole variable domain GAGVSQTPSNKVTEKGKYVELRCDPISGHTALYWYRQSLGQGPEFLIYFQGTGAADDSGLPNDRFFAVRPEGSVSTLKIQRTERGDSAVYLCASSFGLDGTQYFGPGTRLTVL.

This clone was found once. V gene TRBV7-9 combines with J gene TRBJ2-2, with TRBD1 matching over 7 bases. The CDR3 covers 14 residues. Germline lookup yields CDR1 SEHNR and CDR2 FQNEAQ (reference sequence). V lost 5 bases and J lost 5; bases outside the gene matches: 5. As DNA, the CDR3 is TGTGCCAGCAGCGGAAGACAGGGTACCGGGGAGCTGTTTTTT. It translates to CASSGRQGTGELFF.

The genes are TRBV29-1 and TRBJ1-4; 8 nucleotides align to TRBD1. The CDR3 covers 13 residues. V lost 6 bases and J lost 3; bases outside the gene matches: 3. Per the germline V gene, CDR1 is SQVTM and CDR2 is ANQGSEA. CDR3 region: CSVQGAANEKLFF. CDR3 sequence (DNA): TGCAGCGTGCAGGGGGCGGCTAATGAAAAACTGTTTTTT. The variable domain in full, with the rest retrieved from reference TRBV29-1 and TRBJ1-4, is SAVISQKPSRDICQRGTSLTIQCQVDSQVTMMFWYRQQPGQSLTLIATANQGSEATYESGFVIDKFPISRPNLTFSTLTVSNMSPEDSSIYLCSVQGAANEKLFFGSGTQLSVL.

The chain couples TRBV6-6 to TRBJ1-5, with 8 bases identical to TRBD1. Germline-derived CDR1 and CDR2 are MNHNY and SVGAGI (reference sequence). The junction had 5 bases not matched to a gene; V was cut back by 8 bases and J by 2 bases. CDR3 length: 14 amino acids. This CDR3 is CASYPTGGNQPQHF. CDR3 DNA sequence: TGTGCCAGCTACCCGACAGGGGGCAATCAGCCCCAGCATTTT.

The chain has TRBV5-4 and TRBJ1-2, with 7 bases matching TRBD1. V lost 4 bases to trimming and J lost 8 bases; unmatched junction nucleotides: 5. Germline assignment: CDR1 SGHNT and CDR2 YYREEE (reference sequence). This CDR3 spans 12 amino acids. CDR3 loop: CASSDRVRGYTF. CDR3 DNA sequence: TGTGCCAGCAGCGACAGGGTACGAGGCTACACCTTC.

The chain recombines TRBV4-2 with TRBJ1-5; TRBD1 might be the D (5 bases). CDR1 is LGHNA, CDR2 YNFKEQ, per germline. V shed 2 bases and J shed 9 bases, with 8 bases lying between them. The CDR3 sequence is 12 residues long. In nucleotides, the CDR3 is TGTGCCAGCAGCCAATCCCAGGGGCCCCAGCATTTT. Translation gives CASSQSQGPQHF.

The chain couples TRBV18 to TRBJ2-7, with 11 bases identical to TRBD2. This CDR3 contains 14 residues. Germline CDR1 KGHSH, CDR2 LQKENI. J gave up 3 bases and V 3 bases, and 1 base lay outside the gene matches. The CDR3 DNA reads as TGTGCCAGCTCACCCGGGACTAGCGGCTACGAGCAGTACTTC. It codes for CASSPGTSGYEQYF.

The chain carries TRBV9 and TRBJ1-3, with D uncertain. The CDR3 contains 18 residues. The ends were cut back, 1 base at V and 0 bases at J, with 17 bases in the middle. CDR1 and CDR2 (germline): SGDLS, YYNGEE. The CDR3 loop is CASSVYPVVGNSGNTIYF. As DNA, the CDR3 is TGTGCCAGCAGCGTATATCCAGTCGTAGGTAACTCTGGAAACACCATATATTTT.

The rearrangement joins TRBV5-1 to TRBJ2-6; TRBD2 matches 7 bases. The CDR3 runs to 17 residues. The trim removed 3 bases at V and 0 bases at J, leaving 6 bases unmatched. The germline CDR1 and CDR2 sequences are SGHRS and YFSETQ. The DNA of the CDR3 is TGCGCCAGCAGCTCCGGCCAGCGGGGCTCTGGGGCCAACGTCCTGACTTTC. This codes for CASSSGQRGSGANVLTF. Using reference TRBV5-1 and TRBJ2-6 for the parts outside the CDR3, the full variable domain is KAGVTQTPRYLIKTRGQQVTLSCSPISGHRSVSWYQQTPGQGLQFLFEYFSETQRNKGNFPGRFSGRQFSNSRSEMNVSTLELGDSALYLCASSSGQRGSGANVLTFGAGSRLTVL.

Here the CDR3 reads CASSSLGQGQNPYEQYF. The CDR3 DNA reads TGTGCCAGCTCATCACTGGGACAGGGGCAAAACCCCTACGAGCAGTACTTC. The J gene is TRBJ2-7, the V gene TRBV18; TRBD1 agrees at 10 bases. Germline CDR1 KGHSH, CDR2 LQKENI. The CDR3 has 17 amino acids. The trim removed 5 bases at V and 2 bases at J, leaving 12 bases unmatched.

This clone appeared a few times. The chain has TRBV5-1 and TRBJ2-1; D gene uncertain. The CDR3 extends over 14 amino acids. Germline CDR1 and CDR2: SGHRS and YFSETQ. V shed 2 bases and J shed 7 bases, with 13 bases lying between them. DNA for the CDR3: TGCGCCAGCAGCTTAAGCGTTGTACGAAATGAGCAGTTCTTC. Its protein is CASSLSVVRNEQFF.

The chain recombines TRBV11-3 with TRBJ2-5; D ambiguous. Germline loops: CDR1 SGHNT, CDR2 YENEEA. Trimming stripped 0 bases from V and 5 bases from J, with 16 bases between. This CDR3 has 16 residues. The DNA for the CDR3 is TGTGCCAGCAGCTTAGAAATCACCCATTCACGGGAGACCCAGTACTTC. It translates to CASSLEITHSRETQYF. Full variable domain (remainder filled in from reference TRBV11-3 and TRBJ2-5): EAGVVQSPRYKIIEKKQPVAFWCNPISGHNTLYWYLQNLGQGPELLIRYENEEAVDDSQLPKDRFSAERLKGVDSTLKIQPAELGDSAVYLCASSLEITHSRETQYFGPGTRLLVL.

The CDR3 here is CASEPPGQGGEQYF. CDR3 DNA: TGTGCCAGCGAGCCTCCGGGACAGGGTGGCGAGCAGTACTTC. This sequence joins TRBV6-5 and TRBJ2-7; 9 positions agree with TRBD1. Germline V CDR1 and CDR2: MNHEY, SVGAGI. CDR3 length: 14 amino acids. With 8 bases clipped from V and 6 bases from J, the junction kept 11 bases outside the gene matches.

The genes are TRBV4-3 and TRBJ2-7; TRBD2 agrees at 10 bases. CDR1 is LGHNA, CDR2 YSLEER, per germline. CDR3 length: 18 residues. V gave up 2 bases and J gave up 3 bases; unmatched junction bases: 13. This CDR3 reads CASSQSPALAGLFYEQYF. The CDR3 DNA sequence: TGCGCCAGCAGCCAAAGCCCGGCACTAGCGGGACTCTTCTACGAGCAGTACTTC.

The CDR3 protein is CASSLNPNVNTEAFF. CDR3 bases: TGTGCCAGCAGCTTAAACCCCAACGTGAACACTGAAGCTTTCTTT. The V gene is TRBV7-2, the J gene TRBJ1-1; D is undetermined. The CDR3 runs to 15 residues. V was trimmed by 2 bases and J by 0 bases, leaving 10 bases between them. Germline V CDR1 and CDR2: SGHTA, FQGNSA.

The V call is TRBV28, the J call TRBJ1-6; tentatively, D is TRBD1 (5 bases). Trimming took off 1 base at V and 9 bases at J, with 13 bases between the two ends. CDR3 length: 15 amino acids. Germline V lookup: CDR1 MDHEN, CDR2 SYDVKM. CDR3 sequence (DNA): TGTGCCAGCAGTTTATCTGTCCAGGGAGGTTCACCCCTCCACTTT. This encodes CASSLSVQGGSPLHF.

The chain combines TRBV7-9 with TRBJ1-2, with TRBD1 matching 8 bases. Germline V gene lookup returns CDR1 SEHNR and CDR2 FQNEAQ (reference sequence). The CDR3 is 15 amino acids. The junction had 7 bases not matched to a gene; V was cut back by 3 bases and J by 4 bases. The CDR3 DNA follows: TGTGCCAGCAGCTTGACAGGGGAACTGGCCTATGGCTACACCTTC. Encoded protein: CASSLTGELAYGYTF.